Sequencing of this TCR beta chain was carried out in a study of blood T cell repertoires in COVID-19. Across the whole study: Samples of COVID-19 (acute and convalescent) were obtained from the United States, Italy and Spain.

Sequencing used immunoSEQ multiplex PCR; TCRdb keeps in-frame clones, though not all of them. The repertoire includes roughly 200,000 clones, around 86% of them detected once, and about 3.8% sits in the top ten. CDR3 length: 11 residues. V was cut by 10 bases and J by 6 bases, with 12 bases left in between. The germline V gene has CDR1 SGHTS and CDR2 YDEGEE. Clinical history reported by participants formed the basis on which cohorts were assigned. The receptor was derived from a woman aged 40 to 55 with acute COVID-19. The chain recombines TRBV5-8 with TRBJ2-3; weak D call: TRBD2 (6 bases). Specimen: PBMCs or T cells enriched from blood (not recorded which). CDR3 DNA sequence: TGTGCCGGCGGGATGGGGGATACGCAGTATTTT. This codes for CAGGMGDTQYF.